This T cell receptor beta chain appears in the sequencing data of a study of blood T cell repertoires in COVID-19. Repertoires were generated with immunoSEQ multiplex PCR, while TCRdb's copy carries only in-frame clones and drops some. The profile shows around 450,000 clones, around 89% of them singletons. V lost 2 bases to trimming and J lost 0 bases, with 17 bases between them. Germline V gene sequence: CDR1 MNHEY, CDR2 SVGEGT. The CDR3 is 18 residues long. The clonotype originates from a woman under 40 with acute or convalescent COVID-19. The rearrangement uses TRBV6-2 or TRBV6-3 and TRBJ1-5; D remains unclear. The sequencing sample was made of peripheral blood. The CDR3 loop reads CASSYTGGQSLSNQPQHF. In DNA, the CDR3 is TGTGCCAGCAGTTACACGGGAGGCCAAAGCCTTAGCAATCAGCCCCAGCATTTT.